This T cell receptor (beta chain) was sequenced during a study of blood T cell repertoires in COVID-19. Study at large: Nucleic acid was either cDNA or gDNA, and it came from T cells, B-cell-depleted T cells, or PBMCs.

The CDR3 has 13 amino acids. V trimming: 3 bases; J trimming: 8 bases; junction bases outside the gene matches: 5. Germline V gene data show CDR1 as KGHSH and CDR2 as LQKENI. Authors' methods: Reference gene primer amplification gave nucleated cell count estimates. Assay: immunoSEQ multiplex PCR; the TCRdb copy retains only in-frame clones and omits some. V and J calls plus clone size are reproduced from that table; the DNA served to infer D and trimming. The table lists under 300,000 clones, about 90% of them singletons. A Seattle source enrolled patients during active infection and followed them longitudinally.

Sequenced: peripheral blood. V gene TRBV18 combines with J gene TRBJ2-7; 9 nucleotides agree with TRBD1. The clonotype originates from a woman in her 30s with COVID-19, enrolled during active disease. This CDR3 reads CASSPGTGNKQYF. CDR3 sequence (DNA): TGTGCCAGCTCACCCGGGACAGGGAATAAGCAGTACTTC.